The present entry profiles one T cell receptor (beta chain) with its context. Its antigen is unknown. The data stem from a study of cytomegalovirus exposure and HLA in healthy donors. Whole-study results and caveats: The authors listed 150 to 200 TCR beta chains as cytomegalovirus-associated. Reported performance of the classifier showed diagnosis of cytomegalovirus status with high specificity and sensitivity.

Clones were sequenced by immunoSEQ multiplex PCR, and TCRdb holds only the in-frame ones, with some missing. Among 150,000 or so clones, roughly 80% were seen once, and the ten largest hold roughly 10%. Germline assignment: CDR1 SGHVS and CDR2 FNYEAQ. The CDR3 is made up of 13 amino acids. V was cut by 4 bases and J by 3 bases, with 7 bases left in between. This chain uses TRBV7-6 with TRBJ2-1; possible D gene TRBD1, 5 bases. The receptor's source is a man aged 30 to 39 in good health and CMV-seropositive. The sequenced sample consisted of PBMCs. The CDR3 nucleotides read TGTGCCAGCAGCTCGGACAACTACAATGAGCAGTTCTTC. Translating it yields CASSSDNYNEQFF.